This entry is about one T cell receptor beta chain. Its specificity is unknown. The data belong to a study of identical twins. Study-wide results and caveats: Twins shared beta out-of-frame sequences in excess, but this excess was weaker.

All of the donors were Caucasians in good health. Between the trimmed V and J ends, which lost 0 bases and 8 bases, there was a span of 17 bases. Germline V gene lookup returns CDR1 LNHDA and CDR2 SQIVND (reference sequence). This CDR3 has 16 residues. Unique molecular identifiers were present on the cDNA, and a universal primer site came from template switching. Via MiXCR, TCRdb re-called the 5' RACE reads, giving one row per CDR3 protein. The sample includes hundreds of thousands of distinct CDR3 sequences, 7.1% seen only once; the top ten take roughly 1.5%. This sample was also put to use in a study of yellow fever vaccine responses in identical twins.

This clonotype was obtained from a woman aged 18 to 35 in good health. V usage is TRBV19 and J usage is TRBJ2-1, with a weak D call TRBD2 (6 bases). Sequencing was done on a sample of PBMCs. The CDR3 region has the DNA TGTGCCAGTAGTATAGATGCGGGAATGGCGGTGTATGAGCAGTTCTTC. Translating gives CASSIDAGMAVYEQFF.